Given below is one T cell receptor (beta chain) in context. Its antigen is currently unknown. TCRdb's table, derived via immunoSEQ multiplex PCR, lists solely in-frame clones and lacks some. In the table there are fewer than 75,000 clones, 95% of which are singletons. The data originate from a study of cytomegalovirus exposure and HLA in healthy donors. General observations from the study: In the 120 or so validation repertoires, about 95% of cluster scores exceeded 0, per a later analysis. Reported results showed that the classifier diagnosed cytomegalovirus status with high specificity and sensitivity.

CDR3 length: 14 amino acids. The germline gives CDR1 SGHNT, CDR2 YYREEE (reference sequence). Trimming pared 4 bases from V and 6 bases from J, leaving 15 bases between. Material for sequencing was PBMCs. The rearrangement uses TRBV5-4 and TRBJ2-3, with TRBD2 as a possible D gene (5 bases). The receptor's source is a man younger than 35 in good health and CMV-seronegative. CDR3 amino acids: CASSTWTLVDTQYF. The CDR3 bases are TGTGCCAGCAGCACCTGGACTCTGGTGGATACGCAGTATTTT.